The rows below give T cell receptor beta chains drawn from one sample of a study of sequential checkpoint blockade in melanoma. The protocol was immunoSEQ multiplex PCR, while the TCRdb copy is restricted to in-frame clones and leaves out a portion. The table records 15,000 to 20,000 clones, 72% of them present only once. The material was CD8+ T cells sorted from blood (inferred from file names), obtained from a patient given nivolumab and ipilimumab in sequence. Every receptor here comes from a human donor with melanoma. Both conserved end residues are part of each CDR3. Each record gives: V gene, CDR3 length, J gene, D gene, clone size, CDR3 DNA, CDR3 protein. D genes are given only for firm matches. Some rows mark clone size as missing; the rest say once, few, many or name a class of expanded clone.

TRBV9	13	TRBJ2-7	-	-	TGTGCCAGCAGCGTAGCAGGGGTAGGCGAGCAGTACTTC	CASSVAGVGEQYF
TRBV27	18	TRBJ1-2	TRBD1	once	TGTGCCAGCAGTGCCCTATACCGGGACAGAGATACTAACTATGGCTACACCTTC	CASSALYRDRDTNYGYTF
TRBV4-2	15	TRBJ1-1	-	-	TGTGCCAGCAGCGGAGGACAGAGGGCGTACACTGAAGCTTTCTTT	CASSGGQRAYTEAFF
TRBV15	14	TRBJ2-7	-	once	TGTGCCACCAGCAGAGTGGGCAGGACCTACGAGCAGTACTTC	CATSRVGRTYEQYF
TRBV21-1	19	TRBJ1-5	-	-	TGTGCCAGCAGCAAAGCGGACAGGTTTTTCGGGGGTAGCAATCAGCCCCAGCATTTT	CASSKADRFFGGSNQPQHF
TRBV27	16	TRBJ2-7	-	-	TGTGCCGGGCACTCCGGCTCGGGGGGCGCGGGCCACGAGCAGTACTTC	CAGHSGSGGAGHEQYF
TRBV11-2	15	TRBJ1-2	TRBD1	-	TGTGCCAGCAGCTTACTTGTGACAGGGCTCTATGGCTACACCTTC	CASSLLVTGLYGYTF
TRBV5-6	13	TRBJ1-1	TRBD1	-	TGTGCCAGCAGCCCTCACCGGGACAGGGGTGCTTTCTTT	CASSPHRDRGAFF
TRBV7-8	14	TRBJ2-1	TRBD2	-	TGTGCCAGCAGCTTAGGCGGGAGGGCCAATGAGCAGTTCTTC	CASSLGGRANEQFF
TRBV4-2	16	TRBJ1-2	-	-	TGTGCCAGCAGCCAAGGCCAAGGCGAGGGAGACTATGGCTACACCTTC	CASSQGQGEGDYGYTF
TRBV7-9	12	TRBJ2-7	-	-	TGTGCCAGCAGGTCAGGTACCTACGAGCAGTACTTC	CASRSGTYEQYF
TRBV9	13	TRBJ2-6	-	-	TGTGCCAGCAGCGTGGCCGGGGCCAACGTCCTGACTTTC	CASSVAGANVLTF
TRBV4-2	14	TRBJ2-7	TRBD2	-	TGTGCCAGCAGCTTCGGGACTAGCGGGTACGAGCAGTACTTC	CASSFGTSGYEQYF
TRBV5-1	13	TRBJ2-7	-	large	TGCGCCAGCAGCTTGGAGACAAGCTACGAGCAGTACTTC	CASSLETSYEQYF
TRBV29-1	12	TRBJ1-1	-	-	TGCAGTGCTCCCGGGGGGCGCGGTGAAGCTTTCTTT	CSAPGGRGEAFF
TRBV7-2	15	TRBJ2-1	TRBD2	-	TGTGCCAGCAGCTTTGGACTAGCGGGGGGCTATGAGCAGTTCTTC	CASSFGLAGGYEQFF
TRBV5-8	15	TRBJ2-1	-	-	TGTGCCAGCAGCTCTGGACAGAGCTCCTACAATGAGCAGTTCTTC	CASSSGQSSYNEQFF
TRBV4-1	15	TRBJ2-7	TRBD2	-	TGCGCCAGCAGCCAAGCGGGACTAGCGGGAGACGAGCAGTACTTC	CASSQAGLAGDEQYF
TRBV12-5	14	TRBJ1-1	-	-	TGTGCTAGTGGTCCCGGTACAGGGAACACTGAAGCTTTCTTT	CASGPGTGNTEAFF
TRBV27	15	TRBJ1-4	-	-	TGTGCCAGCAGTCCAGGTTGGCTAACTAATGAAAAACTGTTTTTT	CASSPGWLTNEKLFF
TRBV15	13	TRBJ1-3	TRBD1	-	TGTGCCACCGAGGGGGCTGCTGGAAACACCATATATTTT	CATEGAAGNTIYF
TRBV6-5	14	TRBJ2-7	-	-	TGTGCCAGCAGCATCGGGTCTACGCCTCGTGAGCAGTACTTC	CASSIGSTPREQYF
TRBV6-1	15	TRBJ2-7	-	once	TGTGCCAGCAGTGAAGAGGGAGGAGGCTCCTACGAGCAGTACTTC	CASSEEGGGSYEQYF
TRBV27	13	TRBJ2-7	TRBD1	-	TGTGCCATCCCACCGGGACAGGGTGACGAGCAGTACTTC	CAIPPGQGDEQYF
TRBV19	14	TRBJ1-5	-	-	TGTGCCAGTAGAGCCAGGGGTAGCAATCAGCCCCAGCATTTT	CASRARGSNQPQHF
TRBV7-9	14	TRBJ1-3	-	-	TGTGCCAGCAGCCCCCAAGCGGGGGGAAACACCATATATTTT	CASSPQAGGNTIYF
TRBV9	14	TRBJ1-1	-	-	TGTGCCAGCAGCGTAGGAGGAGAGAACACTGAAGCTTTCTTT	CASSVGGENTEAFF
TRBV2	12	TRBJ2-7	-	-	TGTGCCTCCTGGACAGAGTCCTACGAGCAGTACTTC	CASWTESYEQYF
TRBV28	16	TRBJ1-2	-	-	TGTGCCAGCACCCCGGGACATTCGGTTTATCGCTATGGCTACACCTTC	CASTPGHSVYRYGYTF
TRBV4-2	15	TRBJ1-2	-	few	TGTGCCAGCAGCCAAACCAGGGTCTGGATTTATGGCTACACCTTC	CASSQTRVWIYGYTF
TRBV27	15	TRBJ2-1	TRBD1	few	TGTGCCAGCACCCTCGGGACAGGGGGGTACAATGAGCAGTTCTTC	CASTLGTGGYNEQFF
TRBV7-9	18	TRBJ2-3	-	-	TGTGCCAGCAGCCTCGTTTTAGACCCCCGGCGGTCCACAGATACGCAGTATTTT	CASSLVLDPRRSTDTQYF
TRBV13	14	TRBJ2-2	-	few	TGTGCCAGCACTGAATCGAGGCGCACCGGGGAGCTGTTTTTT	CASTESRRTGELFF
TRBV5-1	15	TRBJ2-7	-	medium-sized	TGCGCCAGCAGCTTGGAGTACAGCCTACCTAACGAGCAGTACTTC	CASSLEYSLPNEQYF
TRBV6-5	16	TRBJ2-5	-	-	TGTGCCAGCAGTTACTCGATATCACAAACGCAAGAGACCCAGTACTTC	CASSYSISQTQETQYF
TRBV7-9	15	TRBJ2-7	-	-	TGTGCCAGCAGCCGCCCGGACAGTCCGACCTACGAGCAGTACTTC	CASSRPDSPTYEQYF
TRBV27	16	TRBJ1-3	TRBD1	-	TGTGCCAGCAGTCCAGCCGGGGACAGCTCTGGAAACACCATATATTTT	CASSPAGDSSGNTIYF
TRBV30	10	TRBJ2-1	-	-	TGTGCCGCCACAGGGCCTGAGCAGTTCTTC	CAATGPEQFF
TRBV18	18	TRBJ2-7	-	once	TGTGCCAGCTCACCGGGACAGATGATTGTTCCGGGACTAGAAGAGCAGTACTTC	CASSPGQMIVPGLEEQYF
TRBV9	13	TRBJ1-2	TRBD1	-	TGTGCCAGCAGCGCTGGGACAGGGGAAGGCTACACCTTC	CASSAGTGEGYTF
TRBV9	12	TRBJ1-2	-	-	TGTGCCAGCAGCGTTGGCAACTATGGCTACACCTTC	CASSVGNYGYTF
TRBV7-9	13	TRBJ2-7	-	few	TGTGCCAGCAGGTCAGGGAACTCCTACGAGCAGTACTTC	CASRSGNSYEQYF
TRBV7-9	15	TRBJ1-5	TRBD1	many	TGTGCCAGCAGCTTGGGACAGAGTAGCAATCAGCCCCAGCATTTT	CASSLGQSSNQPQHF
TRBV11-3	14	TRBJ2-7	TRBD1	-	TGTGCCAGCAGTCATGGACAGGGGGCCTACGAGCAGTACTTC	CASSHGQGAYEQYF
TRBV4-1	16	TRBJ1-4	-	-	TGCGCCAGCAGCCCCGTTGAGGGAACTACTAATGAAAAACTGTTTTTT	CASSPVEGTTNEKLFF
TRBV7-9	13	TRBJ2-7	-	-	TGTGCCAGCAGCCCCACGAGGAACTACGAGCAGTACTTC	CASSPTRNYEQYF
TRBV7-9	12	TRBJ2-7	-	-	TGTGCCAGCAGCTTCCCGTTCCACGAGCAGTACTTC	CASSFPFHEQYF
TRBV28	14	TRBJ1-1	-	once	TGTGCCAGCAGCCATACCTTGTTTAGCACTGAAGCTTTCTTT	CASSHTLFSTEAFF
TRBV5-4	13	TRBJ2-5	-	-	TGTGCCAGCAGCTCGGACAATCAAGAGACCCAGTACTTC	CASSSDNQETQYF
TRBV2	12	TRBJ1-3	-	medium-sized	TGTGCCAGCACCCCTTCTGGAAACACCATATATTTT	CASTPSGNTIYF
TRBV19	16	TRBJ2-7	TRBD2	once	TGTGCCAGTAGTCCACGGGCACTAGCGGCCGCCTACGAGCAGTACTTC	CASSPRALAAAYEQYF
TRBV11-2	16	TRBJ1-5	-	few	TGTGCCAGCAGCTTAGGGGCAGGGGAAGGCAATCAGCCCCAGCATTTT	CASSLGAGEGNQPQHF
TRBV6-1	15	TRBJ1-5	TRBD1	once	TGTGCCAGTCAAACCTACAGGGGGGGGAATCAGCCCCAGCATTTT	CASQTYRGGNQPQHF
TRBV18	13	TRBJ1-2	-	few	TGTGCCAGCTCACCCGACAGTGGCTATGGCTACACCTTC	CASSPDSGYGYTF
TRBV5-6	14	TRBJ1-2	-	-	TGTGCCAGCAGCCTCTGGGAGTCTATCTATGGCTACACCTTC	CASSLWESIYGYTF
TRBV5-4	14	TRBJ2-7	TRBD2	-	TGTGCCAGCAGCTTGCTAACGGGGGGAGACGAGCAGTACTTC	CASSLLTGGDEQYF
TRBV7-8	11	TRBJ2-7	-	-	TGTGCCAGCAGCGAAAACATGGAGCAGTACTTC	CASSENMEQYF
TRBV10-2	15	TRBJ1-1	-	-	TGCGCCAGCAGGATTTCACAGGGTTCGAACACTGAAGCTTTCTTT	CASRISQGSNTEAFF
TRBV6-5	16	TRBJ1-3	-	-	TGTGCCAGCAGTTTGTCAGACAGAAGGACTGGAAACACCATATATTTT	CASSLSDRRTGNTIYF